This record looks at one T cell receptor beta chain sequence and its context. Its antigen remains unknown. This record belongs to a study of shared clonotypes between healthy human individuals. The assay was immunoSEQ multiplex PCR, and TCRdb's table has in-frame clones only and misses some. The sample consists of approximately 1.5 million clones, around 98% of them appearing once. From germline, CDR1 is SQVTM and CDR2 ANQGSEA. Trimming took off 3 bases at V and 3 bases at J, with 18 bases between the two ends. CDR3 size: 15 residues. General observations from the study: On the whole, naive subsets had larger estimated richness than memory subsets had. Rarefaction gave evidence that sorted-subset sequencing remained incomplete despite large depth. A handful of donors showed sharing of about 4.6% of naive CD4 clonotypes. Sequencing depth was predicted to influence how clonotypes are shared among donors.

Source material: naive CD4+ T cells sorted from blood. The subset here: CD45RA+ positively selected. The chain has TRBV29-1 and TRBJ2-7, with D maybe TRBD2 (6 bases). The clonotype comes from a man aged 25 to 40 in good health. CDR3 DNA sequence: TGCAGCGTTGATTTTCGGCGGGACGCGCACTACGAGCAGTACTTC. Translation: CSVDFRRDAHYEQYF.